Listed below are T cell receptor beta chains from one sample, sequenced in a study of OX40 agonist ivuxolimab in advanced cancers. Assay used: immunoSEQ multiplex PCR; TCRdb lists only in-frame clones, some missing. The sample lists more than 75,000 clones; roughly four fifths were seen once. Sequencing was performed on CD4+ or CD8+ T cells sorted from blood, taken in a trial of the OX40 agonist ivuxolimab. Every receptor here comes from an adult with an advanced solid tumor such as melanoma, head and neck, liver or kidney cancer. CDR3s include the opening cysteine and the closing phenylalanine or tryptophan. D genes are given only for firm matches. Size is stated for part of the rows, as once, few or many counts, or as a class when the clone is expanded.

CDR3 protein: CAISDGTGNNQPQHF
CDR3 DNA: TGTGCCATCAGTGACGGGACAGGGAACAATCAGCCCCAGCATTTT
clone size: -
J gene: TRBJ1-5
D gene: TRBD1
V gene: TRBV10-3

CDR3 protein: CASSLDRDRVSRNPLYEQYF
CDR3 DNA: TGTGCCAGCAGCTTAGATCGGGACAGGGTGAGCAGAAATCCGCTCTACGAGCAGTACTTC
clone size: -
J gene: TRBJ2-7
D gene: TRBD1
V gene: TRBV7-8

CDR3 protein: CASSYRGAGANYGYTF
CDR3 DNA: TGTGCCAGCAGTTACCGCGGGGCAGGGGCAAACTATGGCTACACCTTC
clone size: -
J gene: TRBJ1-2
D gene: -
V gene: TRBV6-5

CDR3 protein: CASKQPGQGRGNTIYF
CDR3 DNA: TGTGCCAGCAAACAACCGGGACAGGGGCGAGGAAACACCATATATTTT
clone size: -
J gene: TRBJ1-3
D gene: TRBD1
V gene: TRBV6-6

CDR3 protein: CASRGRGQGGSLYGYTF
CDR3 DNA: TGTGCCAGCAGGGGAAGGGGACAGGGAGGGTCTCTCTATGGCTACACCTTC
clone size: -
J gene: TRBJ1-2
D gene: TRBD1
V gene: TRBV6-4

CDR3 protein: CASSAYLRDRGAGELFF
CDR3 DNA: TGTGCCAGCAGCGCGTATTTACGGGACAGGGGGGCCGGGGAGCTGTTTTTT
clone size: -
J gene: TRBJ2-2
D gene: TRBD1
V gene: TRBV7-7

CDR3 protein: CAWSSGFVNTEAFF
CDR3 DNA: TGTGCCTGGAGTTCGGGCTTCGTGAACACTGAAGCTTTCTTT
clone size: -
J gene: TRBJ1-1
D gene: -
V gene: TRBV30

CDR3 protein: CSVEDRSSGFSYNEQFF
CDR3 DNA: TGCAGCGTTGAAGATCGGTCTAGCGGATTCTCCTACAATGAGCAGTTCTTC
clone size: -
J gene: TRBJ2-1
D gene: TRBD2
V gene: TRBV29-1

CDR3 protein: CASSLDAEGGRYEQYF
CDR3 DNA: TGTGCCAGCAGTTTGGATGCTGAGGGAGGGCGCTACGAGCAGTACTTC
clone size: -
J gene: TRBJ2-7
D gene: TRBD2
V gene: TRBV28

CDR3 protein: CASSLVRREETQYF
CDR3 DNA: TGTGCCAGCAGCTTGGTACGGAGGGAAGAGACCCAGTACTTC
clone size: -
J gene: TRBJ2-5
D gene: -
V gene: TRBV5-6

CDR3 protein: CASATGGEHYNEQFF
CDR3 DNA: TGTGCCAGCGCTACAGGGGGGGAACACTACAATGAGCAGTTCTTC
clone size: few
J gene: TRBJ2-1
D gene: -
V gene: TRBV9

CDR3 protein: CAWRPGTGSNEKLFF
CDR3 DNA: TGTGCCTGGAGGCCCGGGACAGGGTCTAATGAAAAACTGTTTTTT
clone size: -
J gene: TRBJ1-4
D gene: TRBD1
V gene: TRBV30